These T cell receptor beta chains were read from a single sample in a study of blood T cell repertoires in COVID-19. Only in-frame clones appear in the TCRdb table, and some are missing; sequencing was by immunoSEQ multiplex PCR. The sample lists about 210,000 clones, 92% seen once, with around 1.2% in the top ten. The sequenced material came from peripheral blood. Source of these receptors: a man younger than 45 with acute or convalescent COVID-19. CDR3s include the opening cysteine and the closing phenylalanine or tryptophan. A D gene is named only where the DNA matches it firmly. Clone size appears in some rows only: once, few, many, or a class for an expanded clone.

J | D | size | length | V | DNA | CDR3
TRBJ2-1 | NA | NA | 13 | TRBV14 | TGTGCCAGCAGCCACGTACCGGGACTCCTCGAGTTCTTC | CASSHVPGLLEFF
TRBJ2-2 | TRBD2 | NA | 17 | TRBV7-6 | TGTGCCAGCAGCTTAGAGGGCAGCGGGGGGGACACCGGGGAGCTGTTTTTT | CASSLEGSGGDTGELFF
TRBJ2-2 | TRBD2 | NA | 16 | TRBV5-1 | TGCGCCAGCAGACTGCCGGGACTAGCGAACACCGGGGAGCTGTTTTTT | CASRLPGLANTGELFF
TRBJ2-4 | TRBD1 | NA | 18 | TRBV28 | TGTGCCAGCAGCCGTCCTCGACGGACAGGGACTGGCAAAAACATTCAGTACTTC | CASSRPRRTGTGKNIQYF
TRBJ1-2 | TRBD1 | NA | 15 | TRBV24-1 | TGTGCCACCAGTGATCGACAGGGCTTCTACTATGGCTACACCTTC | CATSDRQGFYYGYTF
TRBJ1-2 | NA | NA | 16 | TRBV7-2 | TGTGCCAGCAGCTTATCGAAACTCGTTCTTTCGTATGGCTACACCTTC | CASSLSKLVLSYGYTF
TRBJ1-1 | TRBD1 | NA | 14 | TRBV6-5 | TGTGCCAGCAGTACCGGACAGGGGGCGGGAGGAGCTTTCTTT | CASSTGQGAGGAFF
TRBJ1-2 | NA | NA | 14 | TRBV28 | TGTGCCAGCAGTTTCGGGGGGTGGAACTATGGCTACACCTTC | CASSFGGWNYGYTF
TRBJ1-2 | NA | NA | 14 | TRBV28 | TGTGCCAGCACCCTGGCACTGGGAGCCTATGGCTACACCTTC | CASTLALGAYGYTF
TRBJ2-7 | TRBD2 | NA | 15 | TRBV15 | TGTGCCACCAGCAGAGAGGGGACTAGCGACTACGAGCAGTACTTC | CATSREGTSDYEQYF
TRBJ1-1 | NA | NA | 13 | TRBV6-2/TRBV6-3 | TGTGCCAGCAGTCCCCTCCGGGAGGGACGAGCTTTCTTT | CASSPLREGRAFF
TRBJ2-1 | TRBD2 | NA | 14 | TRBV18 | TGTGCCAGCTCACCACCGCAGGGAGGGTTTGAGCAGTTCTTC | CASSPPQGGFEQFF
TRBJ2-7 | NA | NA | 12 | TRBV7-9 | TGTGCCAGCAGCCGGGGAGAAAGCGAGCAGTACTTC | CASSRGESEQYF
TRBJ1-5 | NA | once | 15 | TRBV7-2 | TGTGCCAGCAGCTTAGAGGGAGGGCGGGATCAGCCCCAGCATTTT | CASSLEGGRDQPQHF
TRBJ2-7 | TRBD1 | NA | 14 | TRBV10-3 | TGTGCCGCCAGCCCCGGGACAGAGACCTACGAGCAGTACTTC | CAASPGTETYEQYF
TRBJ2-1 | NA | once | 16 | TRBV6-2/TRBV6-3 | TGTGCCAGCAGTGCCCGCGGTACGAGCTCCTACAATGAGCAGTTCTTC | CASSARGTSSYNEQFF
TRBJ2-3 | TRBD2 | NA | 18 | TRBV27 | TGTGCCAGCAGTTTGGGTAGCGGGGCCCGATCTAGCACAGATACGCAGTATTTT | CASSLGSGARSSTDTQYF
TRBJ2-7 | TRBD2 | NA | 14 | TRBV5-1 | TGCGCCAGCAGCTTCCCGGGGGGGGGCAACGAGCAGTACTTC | CASSFPGGGNEQYF
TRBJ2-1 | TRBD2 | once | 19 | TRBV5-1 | TGCGCCAGCAGCCGGGACAGAGGGTTGGGGCTAGCGGGAGTGAGTGAGCAGTTCTTC | CASSRDRGLGLAGVSEQFF
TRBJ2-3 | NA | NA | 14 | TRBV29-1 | TGCAGCGTTAAGACTACAAGCGACACAGATACGCAGTATTTT | CSVKTTSDTDTQYF
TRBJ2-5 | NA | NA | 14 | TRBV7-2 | TGTGCCAGCAGCTCCCCGGGGGTCCAAGAGACCCAGTACTTC | CASSSPGVQETQYF
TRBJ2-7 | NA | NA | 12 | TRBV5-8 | TGTGCCAGCAGCTTGACTTACTACGAGCAGTACTTC | CASSLTYYEQYF
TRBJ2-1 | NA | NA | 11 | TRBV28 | TGTGCCAGTCTAGCAAACAATGAGCAGTTCTTC | CASLANNEQFF
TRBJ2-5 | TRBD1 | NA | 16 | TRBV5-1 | TGCGCCAGCAGCTTCACGACAGGGGTTTCCCAAGAGACCCAGTACTTC | CASSFTTGVSQETQYF
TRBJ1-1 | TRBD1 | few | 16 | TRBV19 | TGTGCCAGTAGTACCTTTGGTGGACAGGGAGGGACTGAAGCTTTCTTT | CASSTFGGQGGTEAFF
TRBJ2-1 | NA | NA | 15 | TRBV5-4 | TGTGCCAGCAGCTTGGTAGCAGCAACTTCCAATGAGCAGTTCTTC | CASSLVAATSNEQFF
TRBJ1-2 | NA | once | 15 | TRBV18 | TGTGCCAGCTCACCTTCCCAGGGATGGAGCTATGGCTACACCTTC | CASSPSQGWSYGYTF
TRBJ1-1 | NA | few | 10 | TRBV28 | TGTGTCACGAGGAGGTTGGGAGCTTTCTTT | CVTRRLGAFF
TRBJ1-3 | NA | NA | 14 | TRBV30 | TGTGCCTGGAGTGTCTCAGGGCCAGGAAACACCATATATTTT | CAWSVSGPGNTIYF
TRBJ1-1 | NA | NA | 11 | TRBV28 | TGTGCCAGCAGTGGACAGTCAGAAGCTTTCTTT | CASSGQSEAFF
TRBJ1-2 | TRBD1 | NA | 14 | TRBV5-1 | TGCGCCAGCAGCTCGACAGGGAACCGATATGGCTACACCTTC | CASSSTGNRYGYTF
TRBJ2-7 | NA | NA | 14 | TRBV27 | TGTGCCAGCAGTTTCCGGCAGGACTCCTACGAGCAGTACTTC | CASSFRQDSYEQYF
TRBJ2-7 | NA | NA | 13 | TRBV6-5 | TGTGCCAGCAGTTACTCAGCCGGGGTTGAGCAGTACTTC | CASSYSAGVEQYF
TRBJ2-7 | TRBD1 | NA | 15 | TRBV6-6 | TGTGCCAGCAGTCGACCGGGACAGGGGACAGAAGAGCAGTACTTC | CASSRPGQGTEEQYF
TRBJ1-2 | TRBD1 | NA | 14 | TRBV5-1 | TGCGCCAGCAGCTCACCAGGGGGCATAGATAGCTACACCTTC | CASSSPGGIDSYTF
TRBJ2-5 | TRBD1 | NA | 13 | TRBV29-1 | TGCAGCGTACCGGGACAGGGAAGTGAGACCCAGTACTTC | CSVPGQGSETQYF
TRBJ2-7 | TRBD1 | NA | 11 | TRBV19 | TGTGCCAGTACAGGGGGCTACGAGCAGTACTTC | CASTGGYEQYF
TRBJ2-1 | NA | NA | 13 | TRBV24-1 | TGTGCCACCAGTGATGGAGCGCGCAATGAGCAGTTCTTC | CATSDGARNEQFF
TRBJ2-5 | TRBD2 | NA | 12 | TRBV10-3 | TGTGCCATCAGGGCTAGCGGGGAGACCCAGTACTTC | CAIRASGETQYF
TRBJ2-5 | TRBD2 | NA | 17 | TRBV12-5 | TGTGCTAGTGGTTCCTTCAGGGGACTAGCGGGAGAAGAGACCCAGTACTTC | CASGSFRGLAGEETQYF
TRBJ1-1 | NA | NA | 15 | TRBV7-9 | TGTGCCAGCAGCTCCCAAGGGGGAGTGGGCACTGAAGCTTTCTTT | CASSSQGGVGTEAFF